Listed below are T cell receptor beta chains from one sample, sequenced in a study of T-cell reconstitution after alpha-beta-depleted transplantation in children. TCRdb used MiXCR to reprocess the PCR reads, holding one entry per CDR3 protein. The sample lists nearly 400,000 distinct CDR3 sequences, just over 20% occurring once. The sample consisted of PBMCs from the stem cell graft donor, taken from the stem cell graft. These receptors were obtained from a human donor who donated a stem cell graft to a child with acute myeloid leukemia. Each CDR3 is given with its conserved first and last residue. Fields, in order: CDR3 DNA, CDR3 protein, D gene, clone size, J gene, CDR3 length, V gene. A D gene is named only where the DNA matches it firmly. Where a row states a size, it is once, few, many or the class of an expanded clone; other rows omit it.

CDR3nt: TGCAGTGCTAGCTCCGGGAGGGCCAGGACCGGGGAGCTGTTTTTT
CDR3aa: CSASSGRARTGELFF
d_gene: TRBD2
abundance: many
j_gene: TRBJ2-2
len: 15
v_gene: TRBV20-1

CDR3nt: TGCGCCAGCAGCCTAGACCCGCGGGCTAGCCGTGAGCAGTTCTTC
CDR3aa: CASSLDPRASREQFF
d_gene: .
abundance: few
j_gene: TRBJ2-1
len: 15
v_gene: TRBV4-3

CDR3nt: TGTGCCAGCAAAGAGACAGGGGCCCTACATCAGCCCCAGCATTTT
CDR3aa: CASKETGALHQPQHF
d_gene: TRBD1
abundance: once
j_gene: TRBJ1-5
len: 15
v_gene: TRBV6-1

CDR3nt: TGTGCCAGCAGTGAATTTACAGGGGACGGTCGACGTGATACGCAGTATTTT
CDR3aa: CASSEFTGDGRRDTQYF
d_gene: TRBD1
abundance: few
j_gene: TRBJ2-3
len: 17
v_gene: TRBV25-1

CDR3nt: TGCGCCAGCAGCGGTCCGCCCTCCTACGAGCAGTACTTC
CDR3aa: CASSGPPSYEQYF
d_gene: .
abundance: .
j_gene: TRBJ2-7
len: 13
v_gene: TRBV5-1

CDR3nt: TGTGCCAGCAGCTTAGCGATGGGAAGCGGGGATGAGCAGTTCTTC
CDR3aa: CASSLAMGSGDEQFF
d_gene: TRBD2
abundance: .
j_gene: TRBJ2-1
len: 15
v_gene: TRBV7-4

CDR3nt: TGTGCCAGCAGTTACGCGGCAGGTCGGGGGAACACTGAAGCTTTCTTT
CDR3aa: CASSYAAGRGNTEAFF
d_gene: .
abundance: .
j_gene: TRBJ1-1
len: 16
v_gene: TRBV6-5

CDR3nt: TGTGCCAGCAGCTTAGCTCGGTTCAGACAAGAGACCCAGTACTTC
CDR3aa: CASSLARFRQETQYF
d_gene: .
abundance: once
j_gene: TRBJ2-5
len: 15
v_gene: TRBV7-9

CDR3nt: TGCAGTGCTAGACTCAACCGGGGGGAGGGATACAATGAGCAGTTCTTC
CDR3aa: CSARLNRGEGYNEQFF
d_gene: TRBD2
abundance: many
j_gene: TRBJ2-1
len: 16
v_gene: TRBV20-1

CDR3nt: TGTGCCATCAGTGAGTCAACTAGCATGACCGAGCAGTACTTC
CDR3aa: CAISESTSMTEQYF
d_gene: .
abundance: many
j_gene: TRBJ2-7
len: 14
v_gene: TRBV10-3

CDR3nt: TGCAGCGTTGGGGTTGGGGGTCCCTACGAGCAGTACTTC
CDR3aa: CSVGVGGPYEQYF
d_gene: .
abundance: many
j_gene: TRBJ2-7
len: 13
v_gene: TRBV29-1

CDR3nt: TGTGCCAGCAGCTTAGCCACTTCGAACACTGAAGCTTTCTTT
CDR3aa: CASSLATSNTEAFF
d_gene: .
abundance: .
j_gene: TRBJ1-1
len: 14
v_gene: TRBV11-2

CDR3nt: TGTGCCAGCAGCTTAGGGGCTAGCGACTACAATGAGCAGTTCTTC
CDR3aa: CASSLGASDYNEQFF
d_gene: .
abundance: .
j_gene: TRBJ2-1
len: 15
v_gene: TRBV7-3

CDR3nt: TGTGCCAGCAGAAGGAGGGATACGCAGTATTTT
CDR3aa: CASRRRDTQYF
d_gene: .
abundance: few
j_gene: TRBJ2-3
len: 11
v_gene: TRBV12-3/TRBV12-4

CDR3nt: TGTGCCAGCAGCTCCGGGCCTCAAGCCAATGAGCAGTTCTTC
CDR3aa: CASSSGPQANEQFF
d_gene: .
abundance: few
j_gene: TRBJ2-1
len: 14
v_gene: TRBV7-9

CDR3nt: TGTGCCAGCACAGTACACGAGCAGTACTTC
CDR3aa: CASTVHEQYF
d_gene: .
abundance: .
j_gene: TRBJ2-7
len: 10
v_gene: TRBV2

CDR3nt: TGTGCCTGGAGTGCCACGAACACCGGGGAGCTGTTTTTT
CDR3aa: CAWSATNTGELFF
d_gene: .
abundance: once
j_gene: TRBJ2-2
len: 13
v_gene: TRBV30

CDR3nt: TGTGCCAGCAGTTTCGGGGGACTTGGCGAAGATACGCAGTATTTT
CDR3aa: CASSFGGLGEDTQYF
d_gene: .
abundance: .
j_gene: TRBJ2-3
len: 15
v_gene: TRBV28

CDR3nt: TGTGCCAGCAGCGTAAATCCGGGGTCGAACACCGGGGAGCTGTTTTTT
CDR3aa: CASSVNPGSNTGELFF
d_gene: .
abundance: .
j_gene: TRBJ2-2
len: 16
v_gene: TRBV9

CDR3nt: TGTGCCAGCAGTGAAATGAGGGGTACTGAAGCTTTCTTT
CDR3aa: CASSEMRGTEAFF
d_gene: .
abundance: .
j_gene: TRBJ1-1
len: 13
v_gene: TRBV2

CDR3nt: TGCAGTGCTAGACGGGGAGGCGTCAGCACAGATACGCAGTATTTT
CDR3aa: CSARRGGVSTDTQYF
d_gene: .
abundance: many
j_gene: TRBJ2-3
len: 15
v_gene: TRBV20-1

CDR3nt: TGTGCCAGCAGCTTCCAGGACAGGGCCACAGATACGCAGTATTTT
CDR3aa: CASSFQDRATDTQYF
d_gene: TRBD1
abundance: .
j_gene: TRBJ2-3
len: 15
v_gene: TRBV7-9

CDR3nt: TGTGCCAGCAGTTTACTGACAGGGAACTCGGATACGCAGTATTTT
CDR3aa: CASSLLTGNSDTQYF
d_gene: TRBD1
abundance: .
j_gene: TRBJ2-3
len: 15
v_gene: TRBV27

CDR3nt: TGTGCCAGCAGCTTAGCTTTGGGACTAACGTCCGATGAGCAGTTCTTC
CDR3aa: CASSLALGLTSDEQFF
d_gene: TRBD2
abundance: .
j_gene: TRBJ2-1
len: 16
v_gene: TRBV7-2

CDR3nt: TGCGCCAGCAGCCCATCCACCAGCCCACTCAAGAACAATGAGCAGTTCTTC
CDR3aa: CASSPSTSPLKNNEQFF
d_gene: .
abundance: .
j_gene: TRBJ2-1
len: 17
v_gene: TRBV4-3

CDR3nt: TGTGCCAGCAGTTACTATCCTGCGGGAGCAGGCAATGAGCAGTTCTTC
CDR3aa: CASSYYPAGAGNEQFF
d_gene: TRBD2
abundance: few
j_gene: TRBJ2-1
len: 16
v_gene: TRBV6-5

CDR3nt: TGTGCCACCAGCAGAGATGGAAACACCATATATTTT
CDR3aa: CATSRDGNTIYF
d_gene: .
abundance: .
j_gene: TRBJ1-3
len: 12
v_gene: TRBV15

CDR3nt: TGTGCCAGCAGGCCGGGACAGAACTATGGCTACACCTTC
CDR3aa: CASRPGQNYGYTF
d_gene: TRBD1
abundance: many
j_gene: TRBJ1-2
len: 13
v_gene: TRBV6-5

CDR3nt: TGTGCCAGCTCACCCGCAGGGAGTGACCAGCCCCAGCATTTT
CDR3aa: CASSPAGSDQPQHF
d_gene: .
abundance: many
j_gene: TRBJ1-5
len: 14
v_gene: TRBV18

CDR3nt: TGTGCCAGCTCACAAACGGGACAGTCGTACGAGCAGTACTTC
CDR3aa: CASSQTGQSYEQYF
d_gene: TRBD1
abundance: .
j_gene: TRBJ2-7
len: 14
v_gene: TRBV18

CDR3nt: TGTGCCAGCAGCCGTAATGGACAGGGCGGCTACAATGAGCAGTTCTTC
CDR3aa: CASSRNGQGGYNEQFF
d_gene: TRBD1
abundance: many
j_gene: TRBJ2-1
len: 16
v_gene: TRBV7-2

CDR3nt: TGTGCCAGCAGCATCGGACCACTAGCGGGAGCCCTACCCACAGATACGCAGTATTTT
CDR3aa: CASSIGPLAGALPTDTQYF
d_gene: TRBD2
abundance: .
j_gene: TRBJ2-3
len: 19
v_gene: TRBV11-2

CDR3nt: TGTGCCAGCAGCACTTTCCACGAGCAGTACTTC
CDR3aa: CASSTFHEQYF
d_gene: .
abundance: few
j_gene: TRBJ2-7
len: 11
v_gene: TRBV7-9

CDR3nt: TGCAGTGCTAGAACTAGATGGCCCTCCACAGATACGCAGTATTTT
CDR3aa: CSARTRWPSTDTQYF
d_gene: .
abundance: .
j_gene: TRBJ2-3
len: 15
v_gene: TRBV20-1

CDR3nt: TGTGCCAGCAGTCAAAAGACAGAGACCCAGTACTTC
CDR3aa: CASSQKTETQYF
d_gene: .
abundance: few
j_gene: TRBJ2-5
len: 12
v_gene: TRBV12-3/TRBV12-4

CDR3nt: TGTGCCAGCCTCAGAGGGAGCACAGATACGCAGTATTTT
CDR3aa: CASLRGSTDTQYF
d_gene: .
abundance: .
j_gene: TRBJ2-3
len: 13
v_gene: TRBV28

CDR3nt: TGCAGTGCTAGGGGTTTTGTGGCAGCTCCTAGCACAGATACGCAGTATTTT
CDR3aa: CSARGFVAAPSTDTQYF
d_gene: .
abundance: .
j_gene: TRBJ2-3
len: 17
v_gene: TRBV20-1

CDR3nt: TGTGCCAGCAGACTAGCGGGGACCTACGAGCAGTACTTC
CDR3aa: CASRLAGTYEQYF
d_gene: TRBD2
abundance: many
j_gene: TRBJ2-7
len: 13
v_gene: TRBV12-3/TRBV12-4

CDR3nt: TGCAGTGCTAGACCATGGCCAGGCGAAGAGACCCAGTACTTC
CDR3aa: CSARPWPGEETQYF
d_gene: .
abundance: .
j_gene: TRBJ2-5
len: 14
v_gene: TRBV20-1

CDR3nt: TGTGCCACCAGCTTTGAGTTGTACGGTGCCGAGCAGTACTTC
CDR3aa: CATSFELYGAEQYF
d_gene: .
abundance: few
j_gene: TRBJ2-7
len: 14
v_gene: TRBV15

CDR3nt: TGTGCCAGCAGATCAGGGGCAGGGATTCCCTACGAGCAGTACTTC
CDR3aa: CASRSGAGIPYEQYF
d_gene: .
abundance: .
j_gene: TRBJ2-7
len: 15
v_gene: TRBV28

CDR3nt: TGTGCCAGTAGTCTCGGGGTGAGTCGGGCCAAAAACATTCAGTACTTC
CDR3aa: CASSLGVSRAKNIQYF
d_gene: .
abundance: few
j_gene: TRBJ2-4
len: 16
v_gene: TRBV19

CDR3nt: TGTGCCAGCAGCTCCCCCTCGAGCTACGAGCAGTACTTC
CDR3aa: CASSSPSSYEQYF
d_gene: .
abundance: few
j_gene: TRBJ2-7
len: 13
v_gene: TRBV28

CDR3nt: TGTGCCAGCAGGAAAGGGGAGGCTAATGAAAAACTGTTTTTT
CDR3aa: CASRKGEANEKLFF
d_gene: .
abundance: few
j_gene: TRBJ1-4
len: 14
v_gene: TRBV12-3/TRBV12-4

CDR3nt: TGTGCCAGCAGTTTAGAGGCCCCTTCAGGGGGCTACACCTTC
CDR3aa: CASSLEAPSGGYTF
d_gene: .
abundance: .
j_gene: TRBJ1-2
len: 14
v_gene: TRBV28

CDR3nt: TGTGCCAGCAGCCAAGGCTATGAAGTAGGCGAAAAACTGTTTTTT
CDR3aa: CASSQGYEVGEKLFF
d_gene: .
abundance: few
j_gene: TRBJ1-4
len: 15
v_gene: TRBV4-2

CDR3nt: TGTGCCAGCAGTACAGGGGGCAGAAACATTCAGTACTTC
CDR3aa: CASSTGGRNIQYF
d_gene: TRBD1
abundance: few
j_gene: TRBJ2-4
len: 13
v_gene: TRBV6-5

CDR3nt: TGTGCCACCAGCCGAGGGACTAGCAACAATGAGCAGTTCTTC
CDR3aa: CATSRGTSNNEQFF
d_gene: TRBD2
abundance: .
j_gene: TRBJ2-1
len: 14
v_gene: TRBV15

CDR3nt: TGTGCCAGCAGTTTAGGGGACCTCTATGGCTACACCTTC
CDR3aa: CASSLGDLYGYTF
d_gene: .
abundance: few
j_gene: TRBJ1-2
len: 13
v_gene: TRBV12-3/TRBV12-4

CDR3nt: TGTGCCAGCAGTGGACCTAGCGGGAAAGAGACCCAGTACTTC
CDR3aa: CASSGPSGKETQYF
d_gene: TRBD2
abundance: few
j_gene: TRBJ2-5
len: 14
v_gene: TRBV2

CDR3nt: TGCGCCAGCAGCCGGGGACAGGGGGCCAACACCATATATTTT
CDR3aa: CASSRGQGANTIYF
d_gene: TRBD1
abundance: .
j_gene: TRBJ1-3
len: 14
v_gene: TRBV4-3

CDR3nt: TGTGCCAGCAGCTTAGAAAGCACGGTCGTGTCCTACGAGCAGTACTTC
CDR3aa: CASSLESTVVSYEQYF
d_gene: .
abundance: once
j_gene: TRBJ2-7
len: 16
v_gene: TRBV7-8

CDR3nt: TGTGCCAGCAGTCCCCTGGGGGCTAAGACCCAGTACTTC
CDR3aa: CASSPLGAKTQYF
d_gene: .
abundance: .
j_gene: TRBJ2-5
len: 13
v_gene: TRBV12-3/TRBV12-4